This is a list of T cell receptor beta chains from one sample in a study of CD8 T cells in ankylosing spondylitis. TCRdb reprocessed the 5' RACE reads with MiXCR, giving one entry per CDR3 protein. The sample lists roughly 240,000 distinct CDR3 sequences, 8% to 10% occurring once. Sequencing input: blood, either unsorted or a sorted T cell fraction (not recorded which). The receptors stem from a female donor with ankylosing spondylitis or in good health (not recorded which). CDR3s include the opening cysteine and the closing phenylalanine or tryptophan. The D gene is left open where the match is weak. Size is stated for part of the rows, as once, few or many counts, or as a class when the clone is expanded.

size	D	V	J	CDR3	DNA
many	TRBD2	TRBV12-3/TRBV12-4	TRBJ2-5	CASSFQGAGKYF	TGTGCCAGCAGTTTTCAAGGAGCGGGGAAGTACTTC
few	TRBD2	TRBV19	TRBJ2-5	CASSIAGRAWETQYF	TGTGCCAGTAGTATAGCCGGGAGGGCCTGGGAGACCCAGTACTTC
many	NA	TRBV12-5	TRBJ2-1	CASGAPWENEQFF	TGTGCTAGTGGCGCCCCTTGGGAGAATGAGCAGTTCTTC
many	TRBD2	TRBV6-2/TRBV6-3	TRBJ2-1	CASSYPAGGTSSYNEQFF	TGTGCCAGCAGTTACCCCGCGGGGGGGACCAGCTCCTACAATGAGCAGTTCTTC
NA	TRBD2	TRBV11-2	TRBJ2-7	CASSLDGGGREQYF	TGTGCCAGCAGCTTAGACGGCGGGGGAAGGGAGCAGTACTTC
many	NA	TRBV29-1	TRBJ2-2	CSVEDGGSGELFF	TGCAGCGTTGAAGATGGGGGGTCCGGGGAGCTGTTTTTT
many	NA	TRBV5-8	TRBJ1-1	CASGRPNTEAFF	TGTGCCAGCGGAAGACCGAACACTGAAGCTTTCTTT
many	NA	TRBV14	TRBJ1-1	CASSQDLSTEAFF	TGTGCCAGCAGCCAAGATTTGAGCACTGAAGCTTTCTTT
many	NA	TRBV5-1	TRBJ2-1	CASSPQAGGAYNEQFF	TGCGCCAGCAGCCCCCAGGCAGGAGGGGCCTACAATGAGCAGTTCTTC
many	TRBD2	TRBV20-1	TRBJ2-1	CSARAVAGTREQFF	TGCAGTGCTAGAGCAGTAGCGGGTACAAGGGAGCAGTTCTTC
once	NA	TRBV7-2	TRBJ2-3	CASSLAARIPPDTQYF	TGTGCCAGCAGCTTAGCTGCCAGAATCCCGCCGGATACGCAGTATTTT
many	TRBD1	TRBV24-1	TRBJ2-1	CATSDPGQAEQFF	TGTGCCACCAGTGACCCTGGACAGGCTGAGCAGTTCTTC
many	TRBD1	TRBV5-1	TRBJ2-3	CASSSLGTGGSTDTQYF	TGCGCCAGCAGCTCACTCGGGACAGGGGGATCCACAGATACGCAGTATTTT
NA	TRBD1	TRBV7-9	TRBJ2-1	CASSRDSYYNEQFF	TGTGCCAGCAGCCGGGACAGCTACTACAATGAGCAGTTCTTC
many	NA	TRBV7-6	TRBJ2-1	CASSLALGALYNEQFF	TGTGCCAGCAGCTTAGCCCTGGGGGCGCTTTACAATGAGCAGTTCTTC
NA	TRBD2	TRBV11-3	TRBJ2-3	CASSFGPSGNTQYF	TGTGCCAGCAGCTTTGGACCGAGCGGGAATACGCAGTATTTT
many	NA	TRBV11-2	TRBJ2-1	CASSFDAAGEQFF	TGTGCCAGCAGCTTCGATGCGGCGGGTGAGCAGTTCTTC
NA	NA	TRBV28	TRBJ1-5	CASSWGQPQHF	TGTGCCAGCAGTTGGGGGCAGCCCCAGCATTTT
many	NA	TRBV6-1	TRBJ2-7	CASSPRAQSSYEQYF	TGTGCCAGCAGCCCACGGGCTCAGAGCTCCTACGAGCAGTACTTC
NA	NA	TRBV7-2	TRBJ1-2	CASSPSPGTVNYGYTF	TGTGCCAGCAGCCCTAGTCCCGGGACGGTTAACTATGGCTACACCTTC
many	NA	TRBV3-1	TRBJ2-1	CASSSTSLQGVEFF	TGTGCCAGCAGCTCTACCTCCTTACAAGGGGTGGAGTTCTTC
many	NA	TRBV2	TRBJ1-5	CASSVGVAGNQPQHF	TGTGCCAGCAGTGTCGGAGTGGCGGGGAATCAGCCCCAGCATTTT
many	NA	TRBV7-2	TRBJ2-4	CASSPTRAKFLNIQYF	TGTGCCAGCAGCCCCACCCGGGCCAAATTTTTAAACATTCAGTACTTC
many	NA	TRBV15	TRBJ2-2	CATSRDHRGPRNTGELFF	TGTGCCACCAGCAGAGATCACCGGGGACCCCGGAACACCGGGGAGCTGTTTTTT
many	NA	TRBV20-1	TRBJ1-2	CSAPDRQYGYTF	TGCAGTGCTCCTGACAGGCAATATGGCTACACCTTC
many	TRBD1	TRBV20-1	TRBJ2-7	CSAQGASEYEQYF	TGCAGTGCCCAGGGGGCTAGCGAGTACGAGCAGTACTTC
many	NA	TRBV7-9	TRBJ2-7	CASSSDGDEQYF	TGTGCCAGCAGCTCGGACGGGGACGAGCAGTACTTC
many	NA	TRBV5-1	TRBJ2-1	CASSLSTDPSYNEQFF	TGCGCCAGCAGCTTGTCCACGGATCCTTCCTACAATGAGCAGTTCTTC
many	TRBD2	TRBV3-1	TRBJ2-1	CASRPGLALTSYNEQFF	TGTGCCAGCAGACCGGGACTAGCGCTTACCTCCTACAATGAGCAGTTCTTC
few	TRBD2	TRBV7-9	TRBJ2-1	CASSIGLAGKSEQFF	TGTGCCAGCAGCATCGGACTAGCGGGAAAGAGTGAGCAGTTCTTC
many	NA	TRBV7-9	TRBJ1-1	CASTPGSTTEAFF	TGTGCCAGCACACCAGGGAGTACCACTGAAGCTTTCTTT
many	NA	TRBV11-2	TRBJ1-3	CASSLARNTIYF	TGTGCCAGCAGCTTAGCCCGAAACACCATATATTTT
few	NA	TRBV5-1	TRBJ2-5	CASNDPRGQETQYF	TGCGCCAGCAATGATCCCCGGGGCCAAGAGACCCAGTACTTC
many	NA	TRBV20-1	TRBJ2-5	CSASKVLQETQYF	TGCAGTGCTAGTAAGGTGTTGCAAGAGACCCAGTACTTC
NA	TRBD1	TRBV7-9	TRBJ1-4	CASRSPGGNEKLFF	TGTGCCAGCAGGTCCCCAGGGGGCAATGAAAAACTGTTTTTT
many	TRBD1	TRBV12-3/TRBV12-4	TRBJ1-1	CASSLNLQGRNTEAFF	TGTGCCAGCAGTCTCAATTTACAGGGGCGGAACACTGAAGCTTTCTTT
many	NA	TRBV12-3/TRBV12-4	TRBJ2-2	CASSQRWGADTGELFF	TGTGCCAGCAGCCAACGTTGGGGAGCAGACACCGGGGAGCTGTTTTTT
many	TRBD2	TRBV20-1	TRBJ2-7	CSGGGGSPYEQYF	TGCAGTGGGGGGGGAGGGAGCCCCTACGAGCAGTACTTC
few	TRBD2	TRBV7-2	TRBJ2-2	CASSSLGLAGPGELFF	TGTGCCAGCAGCTCTCTAGGACTAGCGGGTCCCGGGGAGCTGTTTTTT
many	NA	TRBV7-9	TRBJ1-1	CASSLGEGTASGAFF	TGTGCCAGCAGCTTAGGGGAAGGGACCGCCAGCGGAGCTTTCTTT
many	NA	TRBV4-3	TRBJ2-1	CASSPLGGSSYNEQFF	TGCGCCAGCAGCCCTTTAGGGGGGAGCTCCTACAATGAGCAGTTCTTC
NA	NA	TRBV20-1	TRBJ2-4	CCANRDGGTLAKNIQYF	TGCTGTGCTAACCGGGACGGGGGCACATTAGCCAAAAACATTCAGTACTTC